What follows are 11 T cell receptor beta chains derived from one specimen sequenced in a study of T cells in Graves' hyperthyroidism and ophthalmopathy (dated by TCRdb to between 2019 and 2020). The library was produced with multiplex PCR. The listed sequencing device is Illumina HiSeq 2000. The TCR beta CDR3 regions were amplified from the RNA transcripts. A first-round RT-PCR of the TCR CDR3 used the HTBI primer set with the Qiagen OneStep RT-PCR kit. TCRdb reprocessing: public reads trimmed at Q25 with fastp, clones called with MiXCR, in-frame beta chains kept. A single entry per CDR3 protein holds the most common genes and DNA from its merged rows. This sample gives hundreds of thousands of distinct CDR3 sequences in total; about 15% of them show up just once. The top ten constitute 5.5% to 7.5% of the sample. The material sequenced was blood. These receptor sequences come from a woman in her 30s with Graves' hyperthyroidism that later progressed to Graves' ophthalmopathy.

The CDR3 bases are TGCAGCGTTGAGTTTCGGGGGTCCCCCGGGGAGCTGTTTTTT. Translation: CSVEFRGSPGELFF. The chain uses TRBV29-1 and TRBJ2-2; D is possibly TRBD2 (6 bases). This CDR3 comprises 14 residues. Germline V gives CDR1 SQVTM, CDR2 ANQGSEA. Trimming left V 3 bases short and J 6 bases short, with 14 bases between.

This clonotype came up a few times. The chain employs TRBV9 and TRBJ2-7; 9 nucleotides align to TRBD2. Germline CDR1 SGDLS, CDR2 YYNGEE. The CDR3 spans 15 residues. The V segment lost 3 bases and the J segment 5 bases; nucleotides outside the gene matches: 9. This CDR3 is CASSAPGTSWHEQYF. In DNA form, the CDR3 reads TGTGCCAGCAGCGCCCCCGGGACTAGCTGGCACGAGCAGTACTTC.

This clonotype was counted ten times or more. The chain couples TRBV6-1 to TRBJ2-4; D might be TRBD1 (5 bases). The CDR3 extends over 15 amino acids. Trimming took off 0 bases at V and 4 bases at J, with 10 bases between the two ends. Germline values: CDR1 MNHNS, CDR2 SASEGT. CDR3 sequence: CASSEAWAGKNIQYF. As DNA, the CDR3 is TGTGCCAGCAGTGAAGCGTGGGCAGGGAAAAACATTCAGTACTTC.

The CDR3, as DNA: TGTGCCAGCATCCCGAGGGGGGGAGGGTCAGATACGCAGTATTTT. Translated, it gives CASIPRGGGSDTQYF. This chain links TRBV5-5 with TRBJ2-3; the D gene is possibly TRBD2 (7 bases). The CDR3 loop spans 15 amino acids. Germline-derived CDR1 and CDR2 are SGHKS and YYEKEE (reference sequence). V lost 6 bases and J lost 4, with 18 bases in between.

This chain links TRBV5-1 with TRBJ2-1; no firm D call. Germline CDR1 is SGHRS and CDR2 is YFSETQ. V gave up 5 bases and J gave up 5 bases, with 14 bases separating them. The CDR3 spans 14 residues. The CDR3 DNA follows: TGCGCCAGCAGTTCTGCCCTACTCGACAATGAGCAGTTCTTC. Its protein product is CASSSALLDNEQFF.

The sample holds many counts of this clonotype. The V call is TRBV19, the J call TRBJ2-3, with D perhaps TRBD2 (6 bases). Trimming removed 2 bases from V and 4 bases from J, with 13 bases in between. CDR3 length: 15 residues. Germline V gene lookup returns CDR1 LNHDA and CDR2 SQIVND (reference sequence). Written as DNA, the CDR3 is TGTGCCAGTAGTATAACCGCGGGAATCGCAGATACGCAGTATTTT. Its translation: CASSITAGIADTQYF.

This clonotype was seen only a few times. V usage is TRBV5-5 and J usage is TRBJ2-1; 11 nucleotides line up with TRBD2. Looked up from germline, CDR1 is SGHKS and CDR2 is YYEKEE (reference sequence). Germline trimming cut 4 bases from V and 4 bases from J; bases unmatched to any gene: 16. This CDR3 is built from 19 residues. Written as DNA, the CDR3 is TGTGCCAGCAGCCCGCCCGGTGGGGGGACTAGCGGAGGGTACAATGAGCAGTTCTTC. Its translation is CASSPPGGGTSGGYNEQFF.

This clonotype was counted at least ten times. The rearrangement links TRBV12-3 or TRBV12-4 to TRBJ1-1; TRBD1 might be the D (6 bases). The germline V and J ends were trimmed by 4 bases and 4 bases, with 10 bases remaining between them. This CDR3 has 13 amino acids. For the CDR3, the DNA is TGTGCCAGCAGTTCCGGACAGAGCACTGAAGCTTTCTTT. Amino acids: CASSSGQSTEAFF.

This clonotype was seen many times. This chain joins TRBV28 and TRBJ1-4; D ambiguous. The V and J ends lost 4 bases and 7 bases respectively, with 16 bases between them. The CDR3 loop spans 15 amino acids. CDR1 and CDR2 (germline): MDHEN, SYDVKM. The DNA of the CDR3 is TGTGCCAGCAGTTCTCGGCGCCTCTCTCTTGAAAAACTGTTTTTT. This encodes CASSSRRLSLEKLFF. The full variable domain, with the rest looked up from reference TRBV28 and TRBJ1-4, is DVKVTQSSRYLVKRTGEKVFLECVQDMDHENMFWYRQDPGLGLRLIYFSYDVKMKEKGDIPEGYSVSREKKERFSLILESASTNQTSMYLCASSSRRLSLEKLFFGSGTQLSVL.

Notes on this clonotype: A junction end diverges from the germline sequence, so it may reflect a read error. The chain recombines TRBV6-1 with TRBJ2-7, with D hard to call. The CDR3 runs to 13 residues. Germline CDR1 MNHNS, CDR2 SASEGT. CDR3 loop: CASRDGSSYERYF. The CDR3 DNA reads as TGTGCCAGCAGAGATGGTAGCTCCTACGAGCGGTACTTC.

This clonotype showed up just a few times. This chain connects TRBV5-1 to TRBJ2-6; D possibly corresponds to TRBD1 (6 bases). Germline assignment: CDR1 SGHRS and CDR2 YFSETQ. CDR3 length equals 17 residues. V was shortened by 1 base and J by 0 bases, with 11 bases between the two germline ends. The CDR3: CASSLKQGLSGANVLTF. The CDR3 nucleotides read TGCGCCAGCAGCTTGAAACAGGGCCTCTCTGGGGCCAACGTCCTGACTTTC.